Given below is one T cell receptor beta chain in context. Its antigen is unknown. Repertoires were generated with immunoSEQ multiplex PCR, while TCRdb's copy carries only in-frame clones and drops some. The sample records about 5,200 clones, 48% being singletons. The source of the sample is a study of CXCR4 blockade with PD-1 therapy in pancreatic cancer. Study-wide points: Clone frequency correlated with its number of distinct nucleotide rearrangements. Intratumoral clonality (mean 0.14) exceeded healthy blood (about 0.05) but did not track survival.

Trimming cost V 2 bases and J 1 base; bases outside gene matches: 1. Germline V lookup: CDR1 KGHSH, CDR2 LQKENI. CDR3 size: 15 residues. This receptor was identified in a human donor with pancreatic ductal adenocarcinoma. The sequencing input was tumor tissue. The chain recombines TRBV18 with TRBJ2-3, with 9 nucleotides matching TRBD1. The CDR3 loop is CASSPGDRGTDTQYF. The CDR3 DNA sequence: TGTGCCAGCTCACCAGGGGACAGGGGCACAGATACGCAGTATTTT.